These T cell receptor beta chains were read from a single sample in a study of shared clonotypes between healthy human individuals. Data came from immunoSEQ multiplex PCR; TCRdb stores just in-frame clones and leaves some out. This sample has hundreds of thousands of clones, with 73% found just once. The sequencing input was memory CD4+ T cells sorted from blood. Receptors were obtained from a woman in her twenties or thirties in good health. The CDR3 runs from the conserved cysteine through the conserved F or W. Each record gives: D gene, J gene, clone size, V gene, CDR3 DNA, CDR3 protein. A D gene is named only where the DNA matches it firmly. Size values are once, few and many counts, or a class for expanded clones, and some rows have none.

TRBD2 | TRBJ2-5 | NA | TRBV6-1 | TGTGCCAGCACGGTGGGCGGGGGACAAGAGACCCAGTACTTC | CASTVGGGQETQYF
NA | TRBJ2-1 | NA | TRBV13 | TGTGCCATATCGGTTTGGGGGACTAATGAGCAGTTCTTC | CAISVWGTNEQFF
NA | TRBJ1-1 | NA | TRBV6-5 | TGTGCCAGCAGGTACAGGGAGGCCACTGAAGCTTTCTTT | CASRYREATEAFF
NA | TRBJ1-4 | NA | TRBV5-8 | TGTGCCAGCAGCTCGGACCGGTATGAAAAACTGTTTTTT | CASSSDRYEKLFF
TRBD1 | TRBJ2-7 | once | TRBV28 | TGTGCCAGCAGTTCGGGACAGGGTAGGAACGAGCAGTACTTC | CASSSGQGRNEQYF
NA | TRBJ2-1 | NA | TRBV10-3 | TGTGCCATCACGCCCTCCCTGAGTCGGGAGCAGTTCTTC | CAITPSLSREQFF
NA | TRBJ1-1 | many | TRBV19 | TGTGCCAGTAGTATAAGTGGACTGAGGGCCACTGAAGCTTTCTTT | CASSISGLRATEAFF
NA | TRBJ1-5 | few | TRBV28 | TGTACCACTGGACATAGCAATCAGCCCCAGCATTTT | CTTGHSNQPQHF
NA | TRBJ1-5 | NA | TRBV7-9 | TGTGCCAGCAGCTTAGGAGAGTCGGGTCAGCCCCAGCATTTT | CASSLGESGQPQHF
NA | TRBJ1-5 | NA | TRBV18 | TGTGCCAGCTCACCGATTGGACAGCAAGATCAGCCCCAGCATTTT | CASSPIGQQDQPQHF
NA | TRBJ2-7 | NA | TRBV6-1 | TGTGCCAGTGGGAGGGGGGCAGGGCAATACGAGCAGTACTTC | CASGRGAGQYEQYF
NA | TRBJ2-1 | NA | TRBV27 | TGTGCCAGCAGTTTATTTGGGACCCCTGGAGGCGATGAGCAGTTCTTC | CASSLFGTPGGDEQFF
NA | TRBJ2-3 | NA | TRBV7-3 | TGTGCCAGCAGCTTAATGCCAGGAGCGGGCTCAGATACGCAGTATTTT | CASSLMPGAGSDTQYF
TRBD1 | TRBJ2-7 | few | TRBV18 | TGTGCCAGCTCAGGGGACAGCTACGAGCAGTACTTC | CASSGDSYEQYF
TRBD2 | TRBJ2-5 | once | TRBV15 | TGTGCCACCAGCCTGGGCGGGAGGCAAGAGACCCAGTACTTC | CATSLGGRQETQYF
TRBD2 | TRBJ2-7 | NA | TRBV6-1 | TGTGCCAGCACCCAAGGGGGTAGCGGGAGGACGCAGTACTTC | CASTQGGSGRTQYF
NA | TRBJ2-1 | NA | TRBV25-1 | TGTGCCAGCAGTGACATGAATGAGCAGTTCTTC | CASSDMNEQFF
TRBD1 | TRBJ1-1 | NA | TRBV29-1 | TGCAGCGTGGCCTCAGACAGGGGGCACACTGAAGCTTTCTTT | CSVASDRGHTEAFF
NA | TRBJ2-7 | NA | TRBV28 | TGTGCCAGCAGTTCTGGAGGGGTGAACGAGCAGTACTTC | CASSSGGVNEQYF
NA | TRBJ2-2 | NA | TRBV7-6 | TGTGCCAGCAGCCGACAGATGTCGAACACCGGGGAGCTGTTTTTT | CASSRQMSNTGELFF
NA | TRBJ2-2 | NA | TRBV19 | TGTGCCAGTAGTAGAACACTAGGGCCAGGGGCCGGGGAGCTGTTTTTT | CASSRTLGPGAGELFF
NA | TRBJ1-4 | NA | TRBV5-1 | TGCGCCAGCAGCCTTGACAGTACTAATGAAAAACTGTTTTTT | CASSLDSTNEKLFF
NA | TRBJ2-3 | NA | TRBV7-2 | TGTGCCAGCAGCTTAGCGGCCGACATCACAGATACGCAGTATTTT | CASSLAADITDTQYF
TRBD1 | TRBJ2-7 | NA | TRBV5-1 | TGCGCCAGCAGCTTGGCCGACAGGGTACCCTACGAGCAGTACTTC | CASSLADRVPYEQYF
TRBD2 | TRBJ2-5 | NA | TRBV30 | TGTGCCTGGAGGCCGGGAGGGCCTGGGGAGACCCAGTACTTC | CAWRPGGPGETQYF
NA | TRBJ1-4 | NA | TRBV18 | TGTGCCAGCTCACCCCAACAGGACACAAATGAAAAACTGTTTTTT | CASSPQQDTNEKLFF
NA | TRBJ2-1 | many | TRBV6-1 | TGTGCCAGCTGGCAGGGAAACTACAATGAGCAGTTCTTC | CASWQGNYNEQFF
NA | TRBJ1-2 | once | TRBV6-9 | TGTGCCAGCAGTTACCAGGGAGGAGCGGATGGCTACACCTTC | CASSYQGGADGYTF